A single sample is the source of the 21 T cell receptor beta chains below, sequenced in a study of blood T cell repertoires in COVID-19. The repertoire was sequenced with immunoSEQ multiplex PCR; TCRdb's copy has only in-frame clones and lacks some. This table has roughly 200,000 clones, about 76% appearing once. The sequenced material came from peripheral blood. The receptor source for this set is a woman between 40 and 55 years old with COVID-19, enrolled during active disease.

The sample holds one count of this clone. The V call is TRBV30, the J call TRBJ1-1; D not resolved. The CDR3 covers 14 residues. Germline assignment: CDR1 GTSNPN and CDR2 SVGIG (reference sequence). Between the trimmed V and J ends, which lost 2 bases and 3 bases, there was a span of 13 bases. CDR3 in DNA: TGTGCCTGGAGTCGTACAAACAGCTACACTGAAGCTTTCTTT. It is translated as CAWSRTNSYTEAFF.

V usage is TRBV15 and J usage is TRBJ1-2; D ambiguous. Between the trimmed V and J ends, which lost 1 base and 5 bases, there was a span of 11 bases. This CDR3 is built from 14 residues. The germline V gene has CDR1 LNHNV and CDR2 YYDKDF (reference sequence). The CDR3 loop reads CATSRAAERYGYTF. The CDR3 DNA sequence: TGTGCCACCAGCAGAGCCGCCGAGAGATATGGCTACACCTTC.

The V gene is TRBV19, the J gene TRBJ1-3, with D possibly matching TRBD1 (5 bases). Germline CDR1 LNHDA, CDR2 SQIVND (reference sequence). The V end lost 7 bases, the J end lost 1 base, and 14 bases lay between the germline ends. The CDR3 is 15 residues long. The CDR3 loop is CASKWTPVSGNTIYF. The CDR3 nucleotides read TGTGCCAGTAAGTGGACACCAGTATCTGGAAACACCATATATTTT.

The genes are TRBV6-2 or TRBV6-3 and TRBJ1-1; D is unresolved. Trimming removed 2 bases at V and 1 base at J, with 5 bases between. CDR1 is MNHEY and CDR2 is SVGEGT in the germline V gene. This CDR3 has 13 residues. CDR3 sequence: CASSYTKNTEAFF. CDR3 nucleotides: TGTGCCAGCAGTTACACTAAGAACACTGAAGCTTTCTTT.

The J gene is TRBJ1-4, the V gene TRBV25-1, with 9 bases that match TRBD1. The V gene's germline CDR1 is MGHDK and CDR2 SYGVNS. The ends lost 3 bases at V and 6 bases at J; junction bases unmatched: 2. The length of the CDR3 is 14 residues. The CDR3 DNA follows: TGTGCCAGCAGTGACGGGACAGGGTATGAAAAACTGTTTTTT. Its protein product is CASSDGTGYEKLFF.

The table lists this clone with a count of one. J is TRBJ2-3 and V is TRBV4-2, with 16 bases identical to TRBD2. V trimming: 3 bases; J trimming: 6 bases; junction bases outside the gene matches: 9. The germline V gene has CDR1 LGHNA and CDR2 YNFKEQ. The CDR3 consists of 18 residues. Here the CDR3 DNA reads TGTGCCAGCAGCCAGTTCGGGACTAGCGGGGGGGGCCAGGATACGCAGTATTTT. Protein product: CASSQFGTSGGGQDTQYF.

This clone was seen a single time. This sequence joins TRBV5-1 and TRBJ2-7; D gene unclear. Germline assignment: CDR1 SGHRS and CDR2 YFSETQ. V gave up 4 bases and J gave up 2 bases, with 7 bases separating them. The CDR3 loop spans 12 amino acids. In nucleotides, the CDR3 is TGCGCCAGCAGCCAAGGAGCCTACGAGCAGTACTTC. This translates into CASSQGAYEQYF.

The V gene is TRBV27, the J gene TRBJ1-4; possibly TRBD1 for D (5 bases). The CDR3 covers 15 residues. Trimming cost V 5 bases and J 8 bases, with 18 bases left between them. Germline assignment: CDR1 MNHEY and CDR2 SMNVEV (reference sequence). Written as DNA, the CDR3 is TGTGCCAGCAGTCCTCGGGGGTGGGGAGGGGAAAAACTGTTTTTT. Translating gives CASSPRGWGGEKLFF.

This clone has a handful of counts. The chain has TRBV12-3 or TRBV12-4 and TRBJ1-2; no firm D call. The CDR3 runs 13 residues. Trimming pared 5 bases from V and 10 bases from J, leaving 17 bases between. For the CDR3, the DNA is TGTGCCAGCAGTCGCGGCTCAGCCCCTACCTACACCTTC. It translates to CASSRGSAPTYTF.

This clone came up once. The V gene is TRBV4-3, the J gene TRBJ2-5, with D unclear. Germline assignment: CDR1 LGHNA and CDR2 YSLEER. V was trimmed by 3 bases and J by 1 base, leaving 6 bases between them. The CDR3 covers 13 residues. Here the CDR3 DNA reads TGCGCCAGCAGCCAGGAGCCCCAAGAGACCCAGTACTTC. Protein: CASSQEPQETQYF.

V is TRBV6-6 and J is TRBJ2-3, with 15 bases matching TRBD2. This CDR3 contains 17 residues. Germline V gene data show CDR1 as MNHNY and CDR2 as SVGAGI (reference sequence). The ends lost 5 bases at V and 4 bases at J; junction bases unmatched: 7. In nucleotides, the CDR3 is TGTGCCAGCAGTCGGGGACTAGCGGGGGGTTGGCCAGATACGCAGTATTTT. This codes for CASSRGLAGGWPDTQYF.

The genes are TRBV2 and TRBJ2-1; the D gene is possibly TRBD1 (5 bases). With 2 bases removed from V and 3 bases from J, the gap between germline ends came to 11 bases. Germline V gene lookup returns CDR1 SNHLY and CDR2 FYNNEI. This CDR3 is built from 15 residues. As DNA, the CDR3 is TGTGCCAGCAGTGAACAGGGTGGGAACTACAATGAGCAGTTCTTC. This translates into CASSEQGGNYNEQFF.

The chain recombines TRBV20-1 with TRBJ1-2; D gene ambiguous. Per germline, CDR1 DFQATT and CDR2 SNEGSKA (reference sequence). The CDR3 is made up of 11 amino acids. V dropped 6 bases and J dropped 5 bases, with 10 bases sitting between them. As DNA, the CDR3 is TGCAGTGCCGGGTTGGAGTATGGCTACACCTTC. This gives the protein CSAGLEYGYTF.

The chain recombines TRBV30 with TRBJ1-3; 10 bases are shared with TRBD1. CDR3 length: 15 amino acids. V was pared by 4 bases and J by 3 bases, with 6 bases of the junction left unmatched. Germline V gene lookup returns CDR1 GTSNPN and CDR2 SVGIG (reference sequence). The CDR3, as DNA: TGTGCCTGGATTGGGGGACAGGGGTTTGGAAACACCATATATTTT. Translation gives CAWIGGQGFGNTIYF.

The sample holds one count of this clone. The chain recombines TRBV2 with TRBJ2-3, with 10 nucleotides matching TRBD2. The V gene end was trimmed by 8 bases and the J gene end by 3 bases; junction bases not matched to a gene: 5. This CDR3 contains 14 residues. CDR1 is SNHLY, CDR2 FYNNEI, per germline. This chain's CDR3 is CASRAGGPTDTQYF. The CDR3 nucleotides read TGTGCCAGCCGAGCGGGGGGGCCTACAGATACGCAGTATTTT.

This clone was detected only once. The chain is built from TRBV2 and TRBJ2-1; no clear D gene. The ends were cut back, 7 bases at V and 7 bases at J, with 8 bases in the middle. The CDR3 extends over 11 amino acids. The germline gives CDR1 SNHLY, CDR2 FYNNEI. CDR3 in amino acids: CASNWRNEQFF. CDR3 in DNA: TGTGCCAGCAACTGGAGAAATGAGCAGTTCTTC.

This clone was found once. The chain uses TRBV4-2 and TRBJ2-7, with D possibly being TRBD2 (9 bases). Per the germline V gene, CDR1 is LGHNA and CDR2 is YNFKEQ. Trimming stripped 5 bases from V and 7 bases from J, with 15 bases between. The length of the CDR3 is 13 residues. The CDR3 DNA sequence: TGTGCCAGCAGCTCTAGCGGGGACAGGGAGCAGTACTTC. Translation gives CASSSSGDREQYF.

This clone was found many times. V gene TRBV29-1 combines with J gene TRBJ1-2, with D unresolved. Germline-derived CDR1 and CDR2 are SQVTM and ANQGSEA. This CDR3 region has 11 residues. V lost 5 bases and J lost 7, with 11 bases in between. This chain's CDR3 is CSVILEPGYTF. Here the CDR3 DNA reads TGCAGCGTTATTCTAGAACCTGGCTACACCTTC.

Written as DNA, the CDR3 is TGTGCCAGCGCCTTTGACAGCCTCTATGGCTACACCTTC. It is translated as CASAFDSLYGYTF. The chain couples TRBV11-2 to TRBJ1-2; D might be TRBD1 (5 bases). Germline CDR1 is SGHAT and CDR2 is FQNNGV. CDR3 size: 13 residues. With 8 bases removed from V and 4 bases from J, the gap between germline ends came to 14 bases.

The chain joins TRBV6-2 or TRBV6-3 to TRBJ2-1; D might be TRBD1 (6 bases). The ends were cut back, 6 bases at V and 6 bases at J, with 12 bases in the middle. Looked up from germline, CDR1 is MNHEY and CDR2 is SVGEGT. CDR3 length: 13 residues. For the CDR3, the DNA is TGTGCCAGCAGCCAACAGGGTCCCAATGAGCAGTTCTTC. The encoded protein is CASSQQGPNEQFF.

V usage is TRBV3-1 (or the pseudogene TRBV3-2) and J usage is TRBJ2-1; 7 nucleotides align to TRBD2. J lost 0 bases, V lost 3 bases, and 14 bases had no gene match. The CDR3 contains 19 residues. Germline CDR1 and CDR2: LGHDT and YNNKEL (reference sequence). CDR3 protein: CASSQRGSTPGTSYNEQFF. The CDR3 nucleotides read TGTGCCAGCAGCCAGCGGGGGTCTACCCCGGGTACCTCCTACAATGAGCAGTTCTTC.